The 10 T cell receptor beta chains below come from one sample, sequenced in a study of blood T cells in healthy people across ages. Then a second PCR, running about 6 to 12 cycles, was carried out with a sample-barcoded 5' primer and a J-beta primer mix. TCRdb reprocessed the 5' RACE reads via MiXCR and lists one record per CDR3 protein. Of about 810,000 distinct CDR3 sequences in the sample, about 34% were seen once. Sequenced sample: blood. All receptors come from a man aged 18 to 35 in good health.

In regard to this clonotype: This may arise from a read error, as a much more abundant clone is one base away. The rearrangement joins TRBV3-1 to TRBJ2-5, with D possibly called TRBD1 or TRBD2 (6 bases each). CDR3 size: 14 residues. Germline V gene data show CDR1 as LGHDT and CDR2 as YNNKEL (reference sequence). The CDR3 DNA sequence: TGTGCCTGCAGCCAAGATAGGGGGGTAGAGACCCAGTACTTC. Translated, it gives CACSQDRGVETQYF.

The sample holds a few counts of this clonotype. The CDR3: CASSERGSRSPLHF. CDR3 DNA: TGTGCCAGCAGTGAACGAGGATCTCGGTCACCCCTCCACTTT. The gene calls are TRBV6-1 and TRBJ1-6; D gene ambiguous. The CDR3 has 14 amino acids. V was shortened by 2 bases and J by 10 bases, with 12 bases between the two germline ends. The germline gives CDR1 MNHNS, CDR2 SASEGT.

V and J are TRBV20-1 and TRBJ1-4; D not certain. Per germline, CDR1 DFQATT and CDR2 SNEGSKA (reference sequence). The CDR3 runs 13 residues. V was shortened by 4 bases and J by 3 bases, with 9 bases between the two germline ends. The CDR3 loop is CSATGSPNEKLFF. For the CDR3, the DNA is TGCAGTGCTACTGGTAGTCCTAATGAAAAACTGTTTTTT.

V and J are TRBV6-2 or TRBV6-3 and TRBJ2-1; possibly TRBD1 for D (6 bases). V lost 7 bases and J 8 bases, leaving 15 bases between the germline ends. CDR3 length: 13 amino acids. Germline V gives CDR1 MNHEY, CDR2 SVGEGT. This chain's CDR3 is CASNIQGSDEQFF. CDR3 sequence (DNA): TGTGCCAGCAATATACAGGGAAGCGATGAGCAGTTCTTC.

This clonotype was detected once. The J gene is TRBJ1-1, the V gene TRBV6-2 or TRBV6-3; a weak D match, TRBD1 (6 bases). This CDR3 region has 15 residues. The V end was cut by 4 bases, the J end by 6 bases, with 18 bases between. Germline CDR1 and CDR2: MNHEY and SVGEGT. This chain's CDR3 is CASSLLGGVSAEAFF. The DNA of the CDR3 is TGTGCCAGCAGTTTACTCGGGGGCGTCTCGGCTGAAGCTTTCTTT.

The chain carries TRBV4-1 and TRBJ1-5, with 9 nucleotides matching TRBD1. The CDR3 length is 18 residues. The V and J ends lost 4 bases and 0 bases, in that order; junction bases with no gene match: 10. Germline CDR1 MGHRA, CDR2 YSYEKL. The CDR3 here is CASSLTGGTLYSNQPQHF. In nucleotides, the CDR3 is TGCGCCAGCAGCCTGACAGGGGGGACCCTATATAGCAATCAGCCCCAGCATTTT.

The CDR3 DNA reads TGTGCCAGCAGTTACTGGTCTCTGAGGACAGGGAGCGATTCACCCCTCCACTTT. Residues: CASSYWSLRTGSDSPLHF. The chain has TRBV6-5 and TRBJ1-6; 8 bases fit TRBD1. V lost 1 base, J lost 8 bases, and 13 bases stayed unmatched. Per germline, CDR1 MNHEY and CDR2 SVGAGI. The CDR3 extends over 18 amino acids.

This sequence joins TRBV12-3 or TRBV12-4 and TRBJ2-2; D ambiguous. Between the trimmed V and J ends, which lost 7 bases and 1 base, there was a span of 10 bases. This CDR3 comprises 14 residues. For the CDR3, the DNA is TGTGCCAGCACCCAAACCCGGAACACCGGGGAGCTGTTTTTT. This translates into CASTQTRNTGELFF.

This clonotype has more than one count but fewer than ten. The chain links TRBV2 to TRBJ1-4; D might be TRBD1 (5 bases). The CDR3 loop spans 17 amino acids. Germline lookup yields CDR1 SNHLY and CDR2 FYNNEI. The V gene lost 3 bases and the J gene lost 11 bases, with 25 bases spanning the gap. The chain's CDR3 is CASSDPGAPAAVGKLFF. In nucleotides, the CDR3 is TGTGCCAGCAGTGACCCTGGGGCTCCCGCGGCGGTTGGGAAACTGTTTTTT. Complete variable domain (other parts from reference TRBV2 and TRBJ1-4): EPEVTQTPSHQVTQMGQEVILRCVPISNHLYFYWYRQILGQKVEFLVSFYNNEISEKSEIFDDQFSVERPDGSNFTLKIRSTKLEDSAMYFCASSDPGAPAAVGKLFFGSGTQLSVL.

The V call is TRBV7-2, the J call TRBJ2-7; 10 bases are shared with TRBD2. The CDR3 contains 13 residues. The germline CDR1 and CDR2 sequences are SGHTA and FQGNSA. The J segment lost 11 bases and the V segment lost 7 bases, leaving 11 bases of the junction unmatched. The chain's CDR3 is CASKPRTSGQEYF. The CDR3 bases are TGTGCCAGCAAACCAAGGACTAGCGGTCAGGAGTACTTC.